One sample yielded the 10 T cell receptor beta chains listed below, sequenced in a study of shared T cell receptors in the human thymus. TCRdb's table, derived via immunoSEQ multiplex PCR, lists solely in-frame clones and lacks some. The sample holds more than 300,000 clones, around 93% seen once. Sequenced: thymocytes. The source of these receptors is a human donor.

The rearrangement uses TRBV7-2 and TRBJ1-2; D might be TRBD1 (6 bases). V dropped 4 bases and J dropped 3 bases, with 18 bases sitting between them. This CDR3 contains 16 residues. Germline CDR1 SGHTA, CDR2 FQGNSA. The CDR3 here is CASSSWDIDRYYGYTF. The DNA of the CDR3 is TGTGCCAGCAGCTCCTGGGACATCGATCGGTACTATGGCTACACCTTC.

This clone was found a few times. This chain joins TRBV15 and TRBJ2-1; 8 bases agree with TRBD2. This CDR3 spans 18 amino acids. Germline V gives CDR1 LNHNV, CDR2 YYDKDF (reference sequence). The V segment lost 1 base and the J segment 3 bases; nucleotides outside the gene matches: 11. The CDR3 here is CATSRGCPAGDGYNEQFF. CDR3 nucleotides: TGTGCCACCAGCAGAGGGTGCCCAGCGGGAGATGGCTACAATGAGCAGTTCTTC. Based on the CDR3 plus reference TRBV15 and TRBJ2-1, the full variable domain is DAMVIQNPRYQVTQFGKPVTLSCSQTLNHNVMYWYQQKSSQAPKLLFHYYDKDFNNEADTPDNFQSRRPNTSFCFLDIRSPGLGDTAMYLCATSRGCPAGDGYNEQFFGPGTRLTVL.

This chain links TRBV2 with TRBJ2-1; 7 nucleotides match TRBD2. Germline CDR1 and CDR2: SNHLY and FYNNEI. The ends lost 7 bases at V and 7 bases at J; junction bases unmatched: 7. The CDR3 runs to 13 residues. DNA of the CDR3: TGTGCCAGCATTCCTTGGGGAGGGAATGAGCAGTTCTTC. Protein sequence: CASIPWGGNEQFF.

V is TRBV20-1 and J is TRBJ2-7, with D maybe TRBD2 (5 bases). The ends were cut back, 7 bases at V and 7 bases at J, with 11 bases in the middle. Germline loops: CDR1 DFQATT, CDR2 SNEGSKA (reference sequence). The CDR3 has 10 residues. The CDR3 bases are TGCAGTGTGTTCCTAGCAGAGCAGTACTTC. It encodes CSVFLAEQYF.

The CDR3 region is CASSLDWTSSYEQYF. The CDR3 nucleotides are TGTGCCAGCAGCTTAGATTGGACTAGTTCCTACGAGCAGTACTTC. The chain couples TRBV11-2 to TRBJ2-7; 7 bases fit TRBD2. The germline gives CDR1 SGHAT, CDR2 FQNNGV. The CDR3 has 15 residues. V lost 0 bases and J lost 1; bases outside the gene matches: 3.

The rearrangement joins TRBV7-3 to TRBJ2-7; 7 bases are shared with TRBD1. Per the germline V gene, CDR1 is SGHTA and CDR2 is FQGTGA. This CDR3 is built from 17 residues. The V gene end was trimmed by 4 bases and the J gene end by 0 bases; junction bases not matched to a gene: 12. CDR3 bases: TGTGCCAGCAGCTCCAACTCAACTACAGGGGCCTCCTACGAGCAGTACTTC. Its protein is CASSSNSTTGASYEQYF.

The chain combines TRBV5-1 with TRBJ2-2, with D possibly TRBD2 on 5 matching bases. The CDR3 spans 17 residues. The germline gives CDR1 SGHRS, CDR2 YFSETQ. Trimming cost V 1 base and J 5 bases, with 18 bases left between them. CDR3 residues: CASSLYEGTDITGELFF. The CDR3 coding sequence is TGCGCCAGCAGCTTGTACGAGGGCACAGACATTACCGGGGAGCTGTTTTTT.

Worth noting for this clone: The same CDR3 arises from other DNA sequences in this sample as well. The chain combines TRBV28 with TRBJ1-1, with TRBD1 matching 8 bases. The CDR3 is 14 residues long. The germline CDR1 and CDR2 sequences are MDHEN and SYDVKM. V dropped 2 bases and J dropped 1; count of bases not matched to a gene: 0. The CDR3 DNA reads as TGTGCCAGCAGTTTAGACAGGGGGAACACTGAAGCTTTCTTT. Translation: CASSLDRGNTEAFF.

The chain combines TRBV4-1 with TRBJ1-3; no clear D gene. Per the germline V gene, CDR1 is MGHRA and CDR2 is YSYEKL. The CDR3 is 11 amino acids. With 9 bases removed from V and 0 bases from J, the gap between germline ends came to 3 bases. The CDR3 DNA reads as TGCGCCAGTTACTCTGGAAACACCATATATTTT. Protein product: CASYSGNTIYF.

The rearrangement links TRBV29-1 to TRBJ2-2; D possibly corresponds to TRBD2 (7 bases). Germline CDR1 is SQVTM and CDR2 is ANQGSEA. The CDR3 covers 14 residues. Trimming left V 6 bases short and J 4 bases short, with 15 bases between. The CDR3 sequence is CSVLTGRGTGELFF. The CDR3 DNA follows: TGCAGCGTATTAACAGGGAGGGGCACCGGGGAGCTGTTTTTT.